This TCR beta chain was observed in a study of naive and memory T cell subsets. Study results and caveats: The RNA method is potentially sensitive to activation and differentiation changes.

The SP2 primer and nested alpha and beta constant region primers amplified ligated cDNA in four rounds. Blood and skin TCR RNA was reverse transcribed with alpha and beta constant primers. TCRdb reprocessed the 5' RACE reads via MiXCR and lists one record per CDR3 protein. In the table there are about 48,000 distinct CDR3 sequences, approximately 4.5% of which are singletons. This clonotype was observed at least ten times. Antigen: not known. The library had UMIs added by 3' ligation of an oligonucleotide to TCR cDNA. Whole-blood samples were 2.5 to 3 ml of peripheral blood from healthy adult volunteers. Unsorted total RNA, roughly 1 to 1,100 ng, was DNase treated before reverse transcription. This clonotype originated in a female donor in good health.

This chain's CDR3 is CASSQDLGGSYNEQFF. The CDR3 nucleotides are TGCGCCAGCAGCCAAGATCTGGGGGGCTCCTACAATGAGCAGTTCTTC. The rearrangement joins TRBV4-3 to TRBJ2-1, with a tentative D call TRBD2 (6 bases). Trimming pared 0 bases from V and 0 bases from J, leaving 9 bases between. The length of the CDR3 is 16 residues. The germline V gene has CDR1 LGHNA and CDR2 YSLEER.